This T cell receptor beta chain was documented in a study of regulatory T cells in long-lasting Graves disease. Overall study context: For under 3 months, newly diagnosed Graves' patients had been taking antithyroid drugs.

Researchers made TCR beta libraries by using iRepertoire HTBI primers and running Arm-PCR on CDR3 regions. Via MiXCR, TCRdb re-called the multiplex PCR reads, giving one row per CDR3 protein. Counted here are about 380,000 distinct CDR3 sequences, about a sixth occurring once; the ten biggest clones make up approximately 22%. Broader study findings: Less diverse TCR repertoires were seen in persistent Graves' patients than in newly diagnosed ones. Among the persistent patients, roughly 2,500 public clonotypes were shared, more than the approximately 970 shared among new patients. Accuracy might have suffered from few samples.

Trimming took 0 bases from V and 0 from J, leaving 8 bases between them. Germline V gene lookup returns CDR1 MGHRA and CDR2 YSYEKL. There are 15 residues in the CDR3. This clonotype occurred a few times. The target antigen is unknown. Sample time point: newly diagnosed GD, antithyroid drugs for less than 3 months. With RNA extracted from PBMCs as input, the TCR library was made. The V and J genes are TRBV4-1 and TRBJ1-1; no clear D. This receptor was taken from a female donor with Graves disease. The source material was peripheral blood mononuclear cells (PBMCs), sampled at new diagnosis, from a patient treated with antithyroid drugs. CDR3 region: CASSQDGTMNTEAFF. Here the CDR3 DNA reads TGCGCCAGCAGCCAAGACGGTACCATGAACACTGAAGCTTTCTTT.